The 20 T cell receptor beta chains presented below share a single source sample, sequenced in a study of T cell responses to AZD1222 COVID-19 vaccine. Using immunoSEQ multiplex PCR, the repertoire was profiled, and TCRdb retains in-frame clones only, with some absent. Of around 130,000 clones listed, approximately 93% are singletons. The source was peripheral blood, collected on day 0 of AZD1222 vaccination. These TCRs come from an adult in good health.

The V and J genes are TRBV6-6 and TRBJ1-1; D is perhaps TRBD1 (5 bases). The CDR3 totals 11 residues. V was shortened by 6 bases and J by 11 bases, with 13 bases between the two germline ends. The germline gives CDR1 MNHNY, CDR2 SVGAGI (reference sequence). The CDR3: CASSESKGAFF. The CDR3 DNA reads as TGTGCCAGCAGCGAGTCGAAGGGGGCTTTCTTT.

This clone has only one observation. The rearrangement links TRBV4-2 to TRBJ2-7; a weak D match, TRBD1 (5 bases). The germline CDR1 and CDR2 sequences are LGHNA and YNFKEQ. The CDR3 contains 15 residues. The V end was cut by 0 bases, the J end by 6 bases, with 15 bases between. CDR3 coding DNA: TGTGCCAGCAGCCAAGAGGTCCCAGGGAACGGCGAGCAGTACTTC. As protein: CASSQEVPGNGEQYF.

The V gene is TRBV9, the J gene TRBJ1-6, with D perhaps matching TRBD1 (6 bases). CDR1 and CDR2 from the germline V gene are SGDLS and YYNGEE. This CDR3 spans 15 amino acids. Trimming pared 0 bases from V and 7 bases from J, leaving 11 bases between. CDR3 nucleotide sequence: TGTGCCAGCAGCGTAGATGGGGGACACAATTCACCCCTCCACTTT. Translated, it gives CASSVDGGHNSPLHF.

CDR3 nucleotides: TGCGCCAGCAGCTTACGACAGGGAAATCAGCCCCAGCATTTT. Amino acids: CASSLRQGNQPQHF. The chain combines TRBV4-3 with TRBJ1-5; 7 nucleotides line up with TRBD1. V lost 5 bases, J lost 4 bases, and 5 bases stayed unmatched. There are 14 residues in the CDR3. In germline, CDR1 is LGHNA, CDR2 YSLEER.

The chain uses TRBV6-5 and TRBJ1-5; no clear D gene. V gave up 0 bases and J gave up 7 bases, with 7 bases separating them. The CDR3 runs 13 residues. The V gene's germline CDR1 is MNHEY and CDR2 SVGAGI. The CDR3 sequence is CASSYSWGQPQHF. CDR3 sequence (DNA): TGTGCCAGCAGTTACTCGTGGGGACAGCCCCAGCATTTT.

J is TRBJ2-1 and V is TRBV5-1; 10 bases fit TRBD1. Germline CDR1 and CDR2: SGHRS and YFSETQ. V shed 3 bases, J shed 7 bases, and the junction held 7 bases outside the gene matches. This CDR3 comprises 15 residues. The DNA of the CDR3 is TGCGCCAGCAGCTCCCGACAGGGGGCCCCTAATGAGCAGTTCTTC. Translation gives CASSSRQGAPNEQFF.

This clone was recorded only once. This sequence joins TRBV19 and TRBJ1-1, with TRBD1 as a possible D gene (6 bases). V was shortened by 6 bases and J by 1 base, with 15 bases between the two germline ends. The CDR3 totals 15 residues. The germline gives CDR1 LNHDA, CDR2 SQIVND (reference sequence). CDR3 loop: CASRRGGFWNTEAFF. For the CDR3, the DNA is TGTGCCAGTAGGAGAGGGGGGTTCTGGAACACTGAAGCTTTCTTT.

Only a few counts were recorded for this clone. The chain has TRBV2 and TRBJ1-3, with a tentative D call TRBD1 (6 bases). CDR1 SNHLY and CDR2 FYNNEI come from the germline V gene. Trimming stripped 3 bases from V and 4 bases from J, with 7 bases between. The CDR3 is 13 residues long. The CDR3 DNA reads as TGTGCCAGCAGTGAGGACAGAGGAAACACCATATATTTT. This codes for CASSEDRGNTIYF.

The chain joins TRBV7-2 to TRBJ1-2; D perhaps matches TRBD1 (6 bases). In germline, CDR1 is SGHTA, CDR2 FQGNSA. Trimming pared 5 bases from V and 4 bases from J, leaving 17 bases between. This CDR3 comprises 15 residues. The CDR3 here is CASSPQAGQFYGYTF. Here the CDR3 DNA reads TGTGCCAGCAGCCCCCAAGCCGGACAGTTCTATGGCTACACCTTC.

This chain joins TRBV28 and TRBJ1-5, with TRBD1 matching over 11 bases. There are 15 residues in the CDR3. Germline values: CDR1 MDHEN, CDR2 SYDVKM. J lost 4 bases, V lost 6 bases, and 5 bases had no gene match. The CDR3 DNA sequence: TGTGCCAGCAGACGGACAGGGGGCGCTAATCAGCCCCAGCATTTT. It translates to CASRRTGGANQPQHF.

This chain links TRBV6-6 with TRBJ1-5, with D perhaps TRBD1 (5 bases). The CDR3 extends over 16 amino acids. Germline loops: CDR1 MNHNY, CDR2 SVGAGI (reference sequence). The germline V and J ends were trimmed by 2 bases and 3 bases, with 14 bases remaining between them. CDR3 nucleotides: TGTGCCAGCAGTTACGCCAGGGCAGGTTCCAATCAGCCCCAGCATTTT. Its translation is CASSYARAGSNQPQHF.

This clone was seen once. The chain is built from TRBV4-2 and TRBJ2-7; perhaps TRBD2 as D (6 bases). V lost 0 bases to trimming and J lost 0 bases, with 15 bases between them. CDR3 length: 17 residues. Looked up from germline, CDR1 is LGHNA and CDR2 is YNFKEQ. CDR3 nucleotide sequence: TGTGCCAGCAGCCAAGATCTTTCGGGAGTGGGCTCCTACGAGCAGTACTTC. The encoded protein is CASSQDLSGVGSYEQYF.

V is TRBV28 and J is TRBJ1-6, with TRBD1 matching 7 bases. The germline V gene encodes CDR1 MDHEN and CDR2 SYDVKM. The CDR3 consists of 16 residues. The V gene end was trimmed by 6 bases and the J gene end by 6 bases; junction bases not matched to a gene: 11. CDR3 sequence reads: CASRLTTGPSNSPLHF. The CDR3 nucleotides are TGTGCCAGCAGACTCACGACAGGGCCCTCTAATTCACCCCTCCACTTT.

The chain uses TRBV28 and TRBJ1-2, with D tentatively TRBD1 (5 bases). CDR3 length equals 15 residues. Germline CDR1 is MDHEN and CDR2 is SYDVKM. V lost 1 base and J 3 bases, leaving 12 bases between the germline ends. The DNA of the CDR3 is TGTGCCAGCAGTTTATTCTCCAGGGTGGACTATGGCTACACCTTC. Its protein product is CASSLFSRVDYGYTF.

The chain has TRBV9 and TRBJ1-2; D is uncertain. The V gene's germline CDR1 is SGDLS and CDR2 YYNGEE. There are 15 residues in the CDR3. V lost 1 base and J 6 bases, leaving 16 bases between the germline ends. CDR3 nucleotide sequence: TGTGCCAGCAGCGTACAAGGCATGCCCTTGGATGGCTACACCTTC. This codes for CASSVQGMPLDGYTF.

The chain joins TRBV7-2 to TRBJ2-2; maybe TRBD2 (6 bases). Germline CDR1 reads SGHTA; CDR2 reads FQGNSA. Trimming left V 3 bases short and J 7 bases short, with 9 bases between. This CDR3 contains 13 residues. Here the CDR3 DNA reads TGTGCCAGCAGCTTTAGCGGTATCGGGGAGCTGTTTTTT. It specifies CASSFSGIGELFF. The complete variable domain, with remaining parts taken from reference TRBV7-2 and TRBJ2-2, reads GAGVSQSPSNKVTEKGKDVELRCDPISGHTALYWYRQSLGQGLEFLIYFQGNSAPDKSGLPSDRFSAERTGGSVSTLTIQRTQQEDSAVYLCASSFSGIGELFFGEGSRLTVL.

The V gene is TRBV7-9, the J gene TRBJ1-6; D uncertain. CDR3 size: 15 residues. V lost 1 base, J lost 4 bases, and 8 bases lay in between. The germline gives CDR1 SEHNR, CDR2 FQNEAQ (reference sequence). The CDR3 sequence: CASSLGAAYNSPLHF. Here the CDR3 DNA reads TGTGCCAGCAGCTTAGGTGCGGCATATAATTCACCCCTCCACTTT.

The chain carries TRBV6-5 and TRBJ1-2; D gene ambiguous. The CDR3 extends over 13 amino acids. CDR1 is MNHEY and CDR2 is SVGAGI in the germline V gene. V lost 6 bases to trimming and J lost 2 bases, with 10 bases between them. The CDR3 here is CASRTGKNYGYTF. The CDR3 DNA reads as TGTGCCAGCAGAACGGGAAAGAACTATGGCTACACCTTC.

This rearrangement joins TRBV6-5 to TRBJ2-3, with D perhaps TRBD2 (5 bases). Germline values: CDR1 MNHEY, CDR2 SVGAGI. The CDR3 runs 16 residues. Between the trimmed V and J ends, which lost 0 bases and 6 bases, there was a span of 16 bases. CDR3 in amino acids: CASSYSSLPGKDTQYF. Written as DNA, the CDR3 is TGTGCCAGCAGTTACTCTTCCCTCCCGGGAAAGGATACGCAGTATTTT.

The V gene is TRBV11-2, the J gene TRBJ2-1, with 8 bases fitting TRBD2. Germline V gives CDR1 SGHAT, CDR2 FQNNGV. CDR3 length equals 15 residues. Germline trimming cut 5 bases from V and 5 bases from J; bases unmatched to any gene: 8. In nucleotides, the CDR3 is TGTGCCAGCAGCAGCAGCGGGAGAGGTAACAATGAGCAGTTCTTC. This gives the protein CASSSSGRGNNEQFF.